A selection of T cell receptor beta chains follows, all from one sample in a study of blood T cell repertoires in COVID-19. Method: immunoSEQ multiplex PCR; TCRdb's copy keeps in-frame clones and lacks some. The table lists 170,000 or so clones, roughly 84% of them singletons, with 1.5% in the top ten. Specimen: peripheral blood. These receptors were collected from a human donor in a cohort sampled during active COVID-19. CDR3s include the opening cysteine and the closing phenylalanine or tryptophan. D genes are given only for firm matches. Where a row states a size, it is once, few, many or the class of an expanded clone; other rows omit it.

d_call: -
v_call: TRBV6-5
clone_size: -
j_call: TRBJ1-1
cdr3_length: 14
cdr3_nt: TGTGCCAGCAGTTACCGGGGGTTGGGCACTGAAGCTTTCTTT
cdr3_aa: CASSYRGLGTEAFF

d_call: -
v_call: TRBV27
clone_size: few
j_call: TRBJ2-6
cdr3_length: 14
cdr3_nt: TGTGCCAGCAGTCCCACGGGTGGGGCCAACGTCCTGACTTTC
cdr3_aa: CASSPTGGANVLTF

d_call: -
v_call: TRBV4-2
clone_size: -
j_call: TRBJ2-3
cdr3_length: 14
cdr3_nt: TGTGCCAGCAACACCTCCCCTAGCACAGATACGCAGTATTTT
cdr3_aa: CASNTSPSTDTQYF

d_call: -
v_call: TRBV7-9
clone_size: -
j_call: TRBJ2-3
cdr3_length: 15
cdr3_nt: TGTGCCAGCAGGCCGGGCGCTAGCGGCACAGATACGCAGTATTTT
cdr3_aa: CASRPGASGTDTQYF

d_call: -
v_call: TRBV15
clone_size: -
j_call: TRBJ1-4
cdr3_length: 15
cdr3_nt: TGTGCCACCAGCAGAGATCCTGGAGAACCTGAAAAACTGTTTTTT
cdr3_aa: CATSRDPGEPEKLFF

d_call: TRBD1
v_call: TRBV6-4
clone_size: -
j_call: TRBJ2-1
cdr3_length: 16
cdr3_nt: TGTGCCAGCAGTGACGGGGGCAGGGGGCCTAACAATGAGCAGTTCTTC
cdr3_aa: CASSDGGRGPNNEQFF

d_call: -
v_call: TRBV7-2
clone_size: -
j_call: TRBJ1-5
cdr3_length: 15
cdr3_nt: TGTGCCAGCAGATCGGACTGGGTGGGAAATCAGCCCCAGCATTTT
cdr3_aa: CASRSDWVGNQPQHF

d_call: TRBD2
v_call: TRBV9
clone_size: -
j_call: TRBJ2-7
cdr3_length: 16
cdr3_nt: TGTGCCAGCAGCCCGACTAGCGGGGGGTACTCCTACGAGCAGTACTTC
cdr3_aa: CASSPTSGGYSYEQYF

d_call: -
v_call: TRBV27
clone_size: -
j_call: TRBJ2-7
cdr3_length: 16
cdr3_nt: TGTGCCAGCAGTTTACCAACCGGGATTCGACCCTACGAGCAGTACTTC
cdr3_aa: CASSLPTGIRPYEQYF

d_call: TRBD2
v_call: TRBV7-2
clone_size: -
j_call: TRBJ2-3
cdr3_length: 15
cdr3_nt: TGTGCCAGCAGCTTAGTGGGGAGGGGCACAGATACGCAGTATTTT
cdr3_aa: CASSLVGRGTDTQYF

d_call: TRBD1
v_call: TRBV29-1
clone_size: -
j_call: TRBJ2-7
cdr3_length: 14
cdr3_nt: TGCAGCGTTGCCCGGGACAGGGCTACCTACGAGCAGTACTTC
cdr3_aa: CSVARDRATYEQYF

d_call: TRBD1
v_call: TRBV7-9
clone_size: -
j_call: TRBJ2-5
cdr3_length: 14
cdr3_nt: TGTGCCAGCAGCCGGACAGGGGGCAAAGAGACCCAGTACTTC
cdr3_aa: CASSRTGGKETQYF

d_call: TRBD1
v_call: TRBV10-3
clone_size: -
j_call: TRBJ2-1
cdr3_length: 16
cdr3_nt: TGTGCCATCTGCCCCCATACTAGACAGGGCTACAATGAGCAGTTCTTC
cdr3_aa: CAICPHTRQGYNEQFF

d_call: TRBD1
v_call: TRBV18
clone_size: -
j_call: TRBJ2-7
cdr3_length: 15
cdr3_nt: TGTGCCAGCTCTCTAGACAGGGGGCAATCCTACGAGCAGTACTTC
cdr3_aa: CASSLDRGQSYEQYF

d_call: -
v_call: TRBV4-3
clone_size: -
j_call: TRBJ2-1
cdr3_length: 12
cdr3_nt: TGCGCCAGCAGTAGCGAACTCAATGAGCAGTTCTTC
cdr3_aa: CASSSELNEQFF

d_call: -
v_call: TRBV6-5
clone_size: few
j_call: TRBJ1-4
cdr3_length: 14
cdr3_nt: TGTGCCAGCAGTTACGTGAGGGGGAATGAAAAACTGTTTTTT
cdr3_aa: CASSYVRGNEKLFF

d_call: -
v_call: TRBV7-9
clone_size: few
j_call: TRBJ1-5
cdr3_length: 13
cdr3_nt: TGTGCCAGCAGCTTACTATCGGATCAGCCCCAGCATTTT
cdr3_aa: CASSLLSDQPQHF

d_call: -
v_call: TRBV5-1
clone_size: -
j_call: TRBJ2-7
cdr3_length: 14
cdr3_nt: TGCGCCAGCAGCTTGGAAGGGAGCTCCTACGAGCAGTACTTC
cdr3_aa: CASSLEGSSYEQYF

d_call: TRBD2
v_call: TRBV2
clone_size: -
j_call: TRBJ2-3
cdr3_length: 17
cdr3_nt: TGTGCCAGCAGTGGGACTAGCGGGGGTACCCGCGGGGAGACGCAGTATTTT
cdr3_aa: CASSGTSGGTRGETQYF

d_call: TRBD2
v_call: TRBV19
clone_size: -
j_call: TRBJ2-7
cdr3_length: 13
cdr3_nt: TGTGCCAGTAGTAGGAGCGGGGACTACGAGCAGTACTTC
cdr3_aa: CASSRSGDYEQYF

d_call: -
v_call: TRBV19
clone_size: -
j_call: TRBJ1-2
cdr3_length: 13
cdr3_nt: TGTGCCAGTAGTACGACAGGAGGCAATGGCTACACCTTC
cdr3_aa: CASSTTGGNGYTF

d_call: TRBD1
v_call: TRBV2
clone_size: -
j_call: TRBJ1-3
cdr3_length: 16
cdr3_nt: TGTGCCAGCAGTGAATGGCAGGGGGTAGGGGGAAACACCATATATTTT
cdr3_aa: CASSEWQGVGGNTIYF

d_call: -
v_call: TRBV9
clone_size: -
j_call: TRBJ2-7
cdr3_length: 14
cdr3_nt: TGTGCCAGCAGCCCCGCCGCGACTCCCTACGAGCAGTACTTC
cdr3_aa: CASSPAATPYEQYF

d_call: TRBD2
v_call: TRBV7-3
clone_size: -
j_call: TRBJ2-2
cdr3_length: 14
cdr3_nt: TGTGCCACCTCCCACGGGGGGGCATCCGGGGAGCTGTTTTTT
cdr3_aa: CATSHGGASGELFF

d_call: TRBD1
v_call: TRBV24-1
clone_size: -
j_call: TRBJ2-5
cdr3_length: 16
cdr3_nt: TGTGCCACCAGTGATGGAAGACAGGGGGCGTACGAGACCCAGTACTTC
cdr3_aa: CATSDGRQGAYETQYF

d_call: TRBD1
v_call: TRBV6-5
clone_size: few
j_call: TRBJ1-6
cdr3_length: 15
cdr3_nt: TGTGCCAGCAGTTACGGAGACAGGGGTAATTCACCCCTCCACTTT
cdr3_aa: CASSYGDRGNSPLHF

d_call: -
v_call: TRBV13
clone_size: -
j_call: TRBJ2-7
cdr3_length: 13
cdr3_nt: TGTGCCAGCAGCCTCGGACTGTCCTACGAGCAGTACTTC
cdr3_aa: CASSLGLSYEQYF

d_call: -
v_call: TRBV6-2/TRBV6-3
clone_size: -
j_call: TRBJ2-1
cdr3_length: 16
cdr3_nt: TGTGCCAGCAGTCCCACCGGGGGAGCCCTCTACAATGAGCAGTTCTTC
cdr3_aa: CASSPTGGALYNEQFF

d_call: TRBD1
v_call: TRBV7-2
clone_size: few
j_call: TRBJ1-1
cdr3_length: 15
cdr3_nt: TGTGCCAGCAGCTCAAAGACAGGGTTCGGCACTGAAGCTTTCTTT
cdr3_aa: CASSSKTGFGTEAFF

d_call: -
v_call: TRBV7-9
clone_size: -
j_call: TRBJ2-7
cdr3_length: 14
cdr3_nt: TGTGCCAGCAGCCCAACATTAACTAACTACGAGCAGTACTTC
cdr3_aa: CASSPTLTNYEQYF

d_call: -
v_call: TRBV12-3/TRBV12-4
clone_size: few
j_call: TRBJ1-5
cdr3_length: 12
cdr3_nt: TGTGCCAGCATCGCATCCGGAGAGCCCCAGCATTTT
cdr3_aa: CASIASGEPQHF

d_call: TRBD1
v_call: TRBV11-3
clone_size: -
j_call: TRBJ2-7
cdr3_length: 15
cdr3_nt: TGTGCCAGCAGCGCAACGGGACAGGGCTCCTACGAGCAGTACTTC
cdr3_aa: CASSATGQGSYEQYF

d_call: -
v_call: TRBV11-1
clone_size: -
j_call: TRBJ2-3
cdr3_length: 15
cdr3_nt: TGTGCCAGCAGCGCAGACGGGGGTAGGACAGATACGCAGTATTTT
cdr3_aa: CASSADGGRTDTQYF

d_call: TRBD1
v_call: TRBV6-5
clone_size: -
j_call: TRBJ1-2
cdr3_length: 14
cdr3_nt: TGTGCCAGCAGTCTGACAGGGTCTGTCTATGGCTACACCTTC
cdr3_aa: CASSLTGSVYGYTF

d_call: -
v_call: TRBV7-2
clone_size: few
j_call: TRBJ1-2
cdr3_length: 14
cdr3_nt: TGTGCCAGCAGCACCGACCTAAAACAGGGTGGCTACACCTTC
cdr3_aa: CASSTDLKQGGYTF

d_call: TRBD1
v_call: TRBV5-1
clone_size: -
j_call: TRBJ1-6
cdr3_length: 19
cdr3_nt: TGCGCCAGCAGCTTGGAGGGCAGGGGGGTTCGCTCCTATAATTCACCCCTCCACTTT
cdr3_aa: CASSLEGRGVRSYNSPLHF

d_call: -
v_call: TRBV6-5
clone_size: once
j_call: TRBJ1-2
cdr3_length: 16
cdr3_nt: TGTGCCAGCAGTTACTCGAAGGGGGGGGGAGGCTATGGCTACACCTTC
cdr3_aa: CASSYSKGGGGYGYTF

d_call: TRBD2
v_call: TRBV5-6
clone_size: once
j_call: TRBJ2-3
cdr3_length: 18
cdr3_nt: TGTGCCAGCAGCTCACCGGGACTAGCGGGAGGAGGCACAGATACGCAGTATTTT
cdr3_aa: CASSSPGLAGGGTDTQYF

d_call: TRBD1
v_call: TRBV3-1/TRBV3-2
clone_size: -
j_call: TRBJ1-1
cdr3_length: 16
cdr3_nt: TGTGCCAGCAGCCAGGCGACAGGGGGAATGAACACTGAAGCTTTCTTT
cdr3_aa: CASSQATGGMNTEAFF

d_call: -
v_call: TRBV19
clone_size: -
j_call: TRBJ2-3
cdr3_length: 15
cdr3_nt: TGTGCCAGTAGTATATCTAGCGTTAGCACAGATACGCAGTATTTT
cdr3_aa: CASSISSVSTDTQYF

d_call: TRBD2
v_call: TRBV7-9
clone_size: -
j_call: TRBJ2-3
cdr3_length: 12
cdr3_nt: TGTGCCAGCAGCCCACTAGCGGATACGCAGTATTTT
cdr3_aa: CASSPLADTQYF

d_call: -
v_call: TRBV28
clone_size: -
j_call: TRBJ2-7
cdr3_length: 13
cdr3_nt: TGTGCCAGCAGCCCAATCCGGGCCTACGAGCAGTACTTC
cdr3_aa: CASSPIRAYEQYF

d_call: TRBD1
v_call: TRBV27
clone_size: -
j_call: TRBJ2-3
cdr3_length: 13
cdr3_nt: TGTGCCAGCAGTTCAACAGGGGGTGGTACGCAGTATTTT
cdr3_aa: CASSSTGGGTQYF

d_call: TRBD2
v_call: TRBV5-6
clone_size: -
j_call: TRBJ2-5
cdr3_length: 16
cdr3_nt: TGTGCCAGCAGCCCTGGGACTAGCGGGAACCAAGAGACCCAGTACTTC
cdr3_aa: CASSPGTSGNQETQYF

d_call: TRBD1
v_call: TRBV5-1
clone_size: -
j_call: TRBJ1-1
cdr3_length: 13
cdr3_nt: TGCGCCAGCAGCGGACAGGGGGGCACTGAAGCTTTCTTT
cdr3_aa: CASSGQGGTEAFF

d_call: -
v_call: TRBV6-5
clone_size: -
j_call: TRBJ1-1
cdr3_length: 14
cdr3_nt: TGTGCCAGCAGTTGGTCGATCTACCCCGGTGAAGCTTTCTTT
cdr3_aa: CASSWSIYPGEAFF

d_call: TRBD1
v_call: TRBV11-2
clone_size: -
j_call: TRBJ1-4
cdr3_length: 16
cdr3_nt: TGTGCCAGCAGCCCGACAGGGGCCCTTGCTAATGAAAAACTGTTTTTT
cdr3_aa: CASSPTGALANEKLFF